A selection of T cell receptor beta chains follows, all from one sample in a study of T cells in Graves' hyperthyroidism and ophthalmopathy. One entry per CDR3 protein results from TCRdb running MiXCR on the multiplex PCR reads. This table has some 700,000 distinct CDR3 sequences, roughly 17% appearing once. What was sequenced was blood. The receptors stem from a man aged 45-65 years with Graves' hyperthyroidism. The CDR3 runs from the conserved cysteine through the conserved F or W. D genes are given only for firm matches. Clone size is not always given. Where it is, it says once, few, many or a class for expanded clones.

d_call | j_call | clone_size | v_call | cdr3_aa | cdr3_nt
TRBD2 | TRBJ2-2 | . | TRBV9 | CASSLAGGAGGPNTGELFF | TGTGCCAGCAGCCTCGCTGGAGGGGCGGGAGGGCCTAACACCGGGGAGCTGTTTTTT
TRBD1 | TRBJ1-1 | many | TRBV12-3/TRBV12-4 | CASSLSRGQLYTEAFF | TGTGCCAGCAGTTTATCGAGGGGGCAGTTGTACACTGAAGCTTTCTTT
. | TRBJ1-4 | once | TRBV2 | CASSEAEARREKLFF | TGTGCCAGCAGTGAAGCGGAGGCGCGCAGGGAAAAACTGTTTTTT
TRBD2 | TRBJ2-7 | . | TRBV5-5 | CASSAGLAGGPRGYEQYF | TGCGCCAGCAGCGCAGGACTAGCGGGAGGGCCTCGGGGGTACGAGCAGTACTTC
. | TRBJ1-4 | many | TRBV5-5 | CASSLGTASNEKLFF | TGTGCCAGCAGCTTGGGTACAGCAAGTAATGAAAAACTGTTTTTT
. | TRBJ2-5 | many | TRBV25-1 | CASSEWPVIYQETQYF | TGTGCCAGCAGTGAATGGCCAGTGATATACCAAGAGACCCAGTACTTC
. | TRBJ1-4 | many | TRBV11-2 | CASSSGKGNEKLFF | TGTGCCAGCAGCTCAGGGAAGGGTAATGAAAAACTGTTTTTT
. | TRBJ1-6 | many | TRBV6-5 | CASSSPAYNSPLHF | TGTGCCAGCAGTTCGCCTGCCTATAATTCACCCCTCCACTTT
. | TRBJ1-2 | many | TRBV7-8 | CASSFAQEYGYTF | TGTGCCAGCAGCTTCGCACAGGAGTATGGCTACACCTTC
TRBD2 | TRBJ2-1 | . | TRBV20-1 | CSAREIQRERNEQFF | TGCAGTGCTAGAGAAATTCAGCGGGAGCGCAATGAGCAGTTCTTC
. | TRBJ2-5 | . | TRBV7-9 | CASSYRQGETQYF | TGTGCCAGCAGCTATCGCCAGGGCGAGACCCAGTACTTC
. | TRBJ2-5 | . | TRBV7-9 | CASSLTPTGLETQYF | TGTGCCAGCAGCTTGACCCCGACAGGCTTAGAGACCCAGTACTTC
. | TRBJ1-1 | few | TRBV5-6 | CASRPGGGPEAFF | TGTGCCAGCAGACCAGGAGGGGGACCTGAAGCTTTCTTT
TRBD1 | TRBJ2-7 | many | TRBV6-5 | CASSYSGTGGSYEQYF | TGTGCCAGCAGTTACTCGGGGACAGGGGGTTCCTACGAGCAGTACTTC
TRBD2 | TRBJ2-7 | many | TRBV12-3/TRBV12-4 | CASSSGLGNEQYF | TGTGCCAGCAGTTCGGGACTAGGAAACGAGCAGTACTTC
TRBD2 | TRBJ2-5 | many | TRBV20-1 | CSARLQGTSGRIHPYQETQYF | TGCAGTGCTCGTCTCCAGGGGACTAGCGGGAGGATCCACCCGTACCAAGAGACCCAGTACTTC
TRBD2 | TRBJ2-1 | many | TRBV24-1 | CATSVGLADYNEQFF | TGTGCCACCAGCGTCGGACTAGCGGACTACAATGAGCAGTTCTTC
TRBD1 | TRBJ2-7 | many | TRBV6-1 | CASSSRDRGPYEQYF | TGTGCCAGCAGTTCCCGGGACAGGGGGCCCTACGAGCAGTACTTC
TRBD1 | TRBJ1-4 | . | TRBV20-1 | CSAPTGTGAATNEKLFF | TGCAGTGCTCCGACCGGGACAGGTGCCGCAACTAATGAAAAACTGTTTTTT
. | TRBJ1-2 | many | TRBV6-2/TRBV6-3 | CASSYLGGEGYTF | TGTGCCAGCAGTTACCTTGGTGGAGAGGGCTACACCTTC
. | TRBJ2-7 | many | TRBV30 | CAWTTDTYEQYF | TGTGCCTGGACGACGGATACCTACGAGCAGTACTTC
TRBD1 | TRBJ2-3 | many | TRBV2 | CASSEAGTGGRDTQYF | TGTGCCAGCAGTGAAGCTGGGACAGGGGGACGGGATACGCAGTATTTT
. | TRBJ2-2 | . | TRBV6-1 | CASSYKRRAGELFF | TGTGCCAGCAGTTATAAAAGGAGGGCAGGGGAGCTGTTTTTT
. | TRBJ2-1 | . | TRBV5-1 | CASSLDTEGNEQFF | TGCGCCAGCAGCTTGGACACGGAGGGGAATGAGCAGTTCTTC
. | TRBJ1-1 | many | TRBV6-5 | CASSYRTGITEAFF | TGTGCCAGCAGTTACCGAACTGGGATCACTGAAGCTTTCTTT
TRBD2 | TRBJ2-5 | . | TRBV20-1 | CSARVLAGPETQYF | TGCAGTGCTAGAGTACTAGCGGGCCCTGAGACCCAGTACTTC
. | TRBJ1-5 | many | TRBV12-3/TRBV12-4 | CASSLARRGGQPQHF | TGTGCCAGCAGTTTAGCACGGAGGGGAGGCCAGCCCCAGCATTTT
TRBD1 | TRBJ1-5 | . | TRBV20-1 | CSARTAGQKNQPQHF | TGCAGTGCTAGGACAGCGGGACAGAAAAATCAGCCCCAGCATTTT
. | TRBJ2-1 | few | TRBV7-8 | CARSLGLANEQFF | TGTGCCCGCAGCTTAGGTCTAGCCAATGAGCAGTTCTTC
TRBD1 | TRBJ2-2 | many | TRBV29-1 | CSVYRQGLPGQLFF | TGCAGCGTTTACCGACAGGGATTGCCGGGGCAGCTGTTTTTT
. | TRBJ2-1 | many | TRBV28 | CASSLIASIRNEQFF | TGTGCCAGCAGTTTAATAGCATCCATACGCAATGAGCAGTTCTTC
TRBD2 | TRBJ2-5 | many | TRBV20-1 | CSARDASGRALGETQYF | TGCAGTGCTAGAGATGCTAGCGGGAGGGCTTTGGGCGAGACCCAGTACTTC
TRBD2 | TRBJ2-5 | many | TRBV11-2 | CASSPTSGRVQETQYF | TGTGCCAGCAGCCCTACTAGCGGGAGGGTCCAAGAGACCCAGTACTTC
TRBD1 | TRBJ2-5 | few | TRBV5-1 | CASGTGSPRETQYF | TGCGCCAGCGGGACAGGGTCTCCAAGGGAGACCCAGTACTTC
TRBD2 | TRBJ2-2 | many | TRBV12-3/TRBV12-4 | CASSQTSGRIMLDTGELFF | TGTGCCAGCAGTCAGACTAGCGGGAGGATTATGCTGGACACCGGGGAGCTGTTTTTT
TRBD1 | TRBJ2-1 | many | TRBV12-3/TRBV12-4 | CASSLWDRNNNEQFF | TGTGCCAGCTCCCTCTGGGACAGAAACAACAATGAGCAGTTCTTC
. | TRBJ2-7 | many | TRBV11-2 | CATVTWRRPSEQYF | TGTGCCACAGTAACCTGGCGGAGACCCTCCGAGCAGTACTTC
. | TRBJ1-2 | many | TRBV6-5 | CASSYSRTAINYGYTF | TGTGCCAGCAGTTACTCGAGGACAGCAATTAACTATGGCTACACCTTC
TRBD1 | TRBJ1-5 | few | TRBV2 | CASSEAGQGSNQPQHF | TGTGCCAGCAGTGAGGCGGGACAGGGTTCCAATCAGCCCCAGCATTTT
. | TRBJ2-1 | many | TRBV7-9 | CASSQPQENNEQFF | TGTGCCAGCAGCCAACCCCAGGAGAACAATGAGCAGTTCTTC
TRBD2 | TRBJ2-2 | few | TRBV27 | CASSKPGLENTGELFF | TGTGCCAGCAGTAAGCCGGGACTAGAAAACACCGGGGAGCTGTTTTTT
TRBD2 | TRBJ2-1 | many | TRBV28 | CASSLGGTSGVEQFF | TGTGCCAGCAGTTTAGGAGGGACTAGCGGGGTTGAGCAGTTCTTC